These 32 T cell receptor beta chains came from one sample sequenced in a study of CD8 T cells in ankylosing spondylitis. TCRdb independently ran MiXCR on the 5' RACE reads; one entry per CDR3 protein. Here the sample spans around 210,000 distinct CDR3 sequences, approximately 8.4% being singletons. Sequenced: blood, either unsorted or a sorted T cell fraction (not recorded which). The source of these receptors is a female donor with ankylosing spondylitis or in good health (not recorded which).

This clonotype was picked up many times. V and J are TRBV7-2 and TRBJ2-7; weak D call: TRBD2 (6 bases). Trimming left V 6 bases short and J 2 bases short, with 14 bases between. The length of the CDR3 is 14 residues. Germline loops: CDR1 SGHTA, CDR2 FQGNSA. In DNA, the CDR3 is TGTGCCAGCAGTTTTAATAGCGGTACCTACGAGCAGTACTTC. Translating it yields CASSFNSGTYEQYF.

The sample holds many counts of this clonotype. The rearrangement links TRBV12-3 or TRBV12-4 to TRBJ1-5, with 10 bases lining up with TRBD1. This CDR3 region has 18 residues. J lost 4 bases, V lost 3 bases, and 12 bases had no gene match. CDR3: CASSFDVLPGQGNQPQHF. The CDR3 DNA reads TGTGCCAGCAGTTTCGACGTCTTGCCGGGACAGGGGAATCAGCCCCAGCATTTT.

In the case of this clonotype: This clone may be a read error of a much larger clone one base away. The V gene is TRBV12-3 or TRBV12-4, the J gene TRBJ1-5; TRBD1 might be the D (6 bases). V dropped 5 bases and J dropped 11 bases, with 16 bases sitting between them. The CDR3 covers 13 residues. The CDR3 bases are TGTGCCAGCAGTACAGGGTCGGAAGAGTCCCAGCATTTT. Encoded protein: CASSTGSEESQHF.

The chain uses TRBV4-2 and TRBJ2-2; possibly TRBD1 or TRBD2 for D (5 bases each). V gave up 4 bases and J gave up 5 bases, with 17 bases separating them. The CDR3 consists of 16 residues. Germline CDR1 LGHNA, CDR2 YNFKEQ. This CDR3 is CASSPRGTAGTGELFF. The CDR3 DNA reads as TGTGCCAGCAGCCCTCGAGGGACGGCCGGGACCGGGGAGCTGTTTTTT.

This clonotype was observed a few times. This chain links TRBV3-1 with TRBJ2-7; 8 bases are a match to TRBD1. With V trimmed by 1 base and J by 1 base, 6 bases remained unmatched. Germline V gives CDR1 LGHDT, CDR2 YNNKEL (reference sequence). This CDR3 is 16 amino acids long. As DNA, the CDR3 is TGTGCCAGCAGCCAAGCGGGACAGGCGGGGTCCTACGAGCAGTACTTC. Amino acid sequence: CASSQAGQAGSYEQYF.

On this clonotype: This may be a read error, as it is one base from a much larger clone. The rearrangement uses TRBV19 and TRBJ2-1, with TRBD2 matching over 11 bases. Germline CDR1 and CDR2: LNHDA and SQIVND (reference sequence). This CDR3 has 16 residues. The CDR3, as DNA: TGTGCCGGTAGTATCTTAGCGGGGGGGTCCTACAATGAGCAGTTCTTC. It codes for CAGSILAGGSYNEQFF.

This clonotype came up many times. The rearrangement links TRBV6-5 to TRBJ1-2, with 7 bases aligning to TRBD1. The J segment lost 5 bases and the V segment lost 0 bases, leaving 6 bases of the junction unmatched. This CDR3 is 15 amino acids long. Per germline, CDR1 MNHEY and CDR2 SVGAGI. CDR3 nucleotide sequence: TGTGCCAGCAGTTACTCCCCAGGGGGACGGTATGGCTACACCTTC. It encodes CASSYSPGGRYGYTF.

This clonotype was seen repeatedly, ten times or more. The chain couples TRBV20-1 to TRBJ2-7; 9 positions agree with TRBD1. This CDR3 comprises 14 residues. The junction had 5 bases not matched to a gene; V was cut back by 0 bases and J by 5 bases. CDR1 is DFQATT, CDR2 SNEGSKA, per germline (reference sequence). The CDR3 bases are TGCAGTGCTAGAGATCTCGACAGGGGGAACGAGCAGTACTTC. It translates to CSARDLDRGNEQYF.

The table lists this clonotype with many counts. This rearrangement joins TRBV12-3 or TRBV12-4 to TRBJ2-7; perhaps D is TRBD1 or TRBD2 (5 bases each). CDR3 length: 13 residues. Trimming removed 5 bases from V and 3 bases from J, with 11 bases in between. CDR3 loop: CASSPRGGYEQYF. In DNA, the CDR3 is TGTGCCAGCAGTCCGCGTGGGGGCTACGAGCAGTACTTC.

Here the CDR3 DNA reads TGTGCCATCAGTGAGGGACAGGGGGCACCGGGGGAGCAGTACTTC. Protein sequence: CAISEGQGAPGEQYF. This sequence joins TRBV10-3 and TRBJ2-7; TRBD1 agrees at 11 bases. Germline V gene lookup returns CDR1 ENHRY and CDR2 SYGVKD. With 2 bases clipped from V and 7 bases from J, the junction kept 7 bases outside the gene matches. The CDR3 runs to 15 residues.

This clonotype was picked up many times. V and J are TRBV20-1 and TRBJ1-2; no clear D. Germline CDR1 and CDR2: DFQATT and SNEGSKA (reference sequence). The CDR3 is made up of 12 amino acids. The V end was cut by 2 bases, the J end by 4 bases, with 8 bases between. CDR3 coding DNA: TGCAGTGCTAGATCTAGTAGCTATGGCTACACCTTC. Protein product: CSARSSSYGYTF.

This clonotype was recorded many times. This rearrangement joins TRBV20-1 to TRBJ2-5, with a tentative D call TRBD2 (5 bases). V gave up 6 bases and J gave up 1 base, with 9 bases separating them. Germline V lookup: CDR1 DFQATT, CDR2 SNEGSKA (reference sequence). The length of the CDR3 is 12 residues. The CDR3 sequence: CSASDFQETQYF. The CDR3 DNA follows: TGCAGTGCCTCGGACTTCCAAGAGACCCAGTACTTC.

This clonotype has a single count. The CDR3 nucleotides read TGTGCCAGCAGTCTCGGACAGGGCGTCGTGAACACTGAAGCTTTCTTT. This codes for CASSLGQGVVNTEAFF. The V and J genes are TRBV6-2 or TRBV6-3 and TRBJ1-1, with TRBD1 identical over 8 bases. CDR1 is MNHEY and CDR2 is SVGEGT in the germline V gene. Germline trimming cut 5 bases from V and 0 bases from J; bases unmatched to any gene: 8. This CDR3 has 16 residues.

There are many counts of this clonotype. The gene calls are TRBV10-3 and TRBJ2-5; 9 nucleotides line up with TRBD2. This CDR3 comprises 15 residues. V was clipped by 3 bases and J by 2 bases; unmatched bases: 4. Germline V gives CDR1 ENHRY, CDR2 SYGVKD. The chain's CDR3 is CAISDGTSGQETQYF. As DNA, the CDR3 is TGTGCCATCAGTGATGGTACTAGCGGGCAAGAGACCCAGTACTTC.

This clonotype was seen a few times. The chain couples TRBV30 to TRBJ2-7; a possible D gene is TRBD1 (5 bases). Germline CDR1 GTSNPN, CDR2 SVGIG (reference sequence). The CDR3 sequence is 14 residues long. The V end lost 0 bases, the J end lost 2 bases, and 11 bases lay between the germline ends. Written as DNA, the CDR3 is TGTGCCTGGAGTGTAGGGGTACCCCCCTACGAGCAGTACTTC. Its protein product is CAWSVGVPPYEQYF.

This clonotype has at least ten counts. The chain recombines TRBV2 with TRBJ1-2, with TRBD1 as a possible D gene (5 bases). V lost 7 bases to trimming and J lost 1 base, with 13 bases between them. CDR1 and CDR2 from the germline V gene are SNHLY and FYNNEI. The CDR3 consists of 14 residues. CDR3 residues: CASTEGIYNYGYTF. Here the CDR3 DNA reads TGTGCCAGCACCGAGGGGATTTATAACTATGGCTACACCTTC.

The chain couples TRBV7-2 to TRBJ2-5, with 8 bases matching TRBD2. Germline trimming cut 5 bases from V and 4 bases from J; bases unmatched to any gene: 9. The CDR3 consists of 15 residues. Germline-derived CDR1 and CDR2 are SGHTA and FQGNSA. The CDR3 protein is CASSPGRGALETQYF. CDR3 coding DNA: TGTGCCAGCAGCCCAGGGCGGGGGGCTTTAGAGACCCAGTACTTC.

This clonotype was seen many times. The genes are TRBV7-2 and TRBJ1-4; D is perhaps TRBD1 (5 bases). V lost 3 bases to trimming and J lost 4 bases, with 12 bases between them. The CDR3 totals 15 residues. Germline V gene lookup returns CDR1 SGHTA and CDR2 FQGNSA. The CDR3 protein is CASSFGVGDNEKLFF. Here the CDR3 DNA reads TGTGCCAGCAGCTTCGGGGTAGGGGATAATGAAAAACTGTTTTTT.

This clonotype was recorded at least ten times. The chain combines TRBV9 with TRBJ1-2; 7 bases match TRBD1. J was trimmed by 4 bases and V by 0 bases; bases with no gene match: 6. CDR1 and CDR2 from the germline V gene are SGDLS and YYNGEE. The CDR3 has 15 residues. Here the CDR3 DNA reads TGTGCCAGCAGCGTAGGACAGGGCAGCGCCTATGGCTACACCTTC. Encoded protein: CASSVGQGSAYGYTF.

This clonotype was observed at least ten times. The chain links TRBV12-3 or TRBV12-4 to TRBJ2-1; 12 nucleotides line up with TRBD2. CDR3 size: 15 residues. V gave up 2 bases and J gave up 7 bases; unmatched junction bases: 3. The CDR3 DNA reads as TGTGCCAGCAGTTTACTAGCGGGAGGGGAAAATGAGCAGTTCTTC. It translates to CASSLLAGGENEQFF.

V and J are TRBV9 and TRBJ2-7; TRBD2 matches 12 bases. Looked up from germline, CDR1 is SGDLS and CDR2 is YYNGEE. With 4 bases clipped from V and 6 bases from J, the junction kept 5 bases outside the gene matches. The CDR3 is made up of 14 amino acids. The CDR3 is CASSPRTSGIEQYF. The CDR3 DNA sequence: TGTGCCAGCAGCCCCCGGACTAGCGGGATCGAGCAGTACTTC.

This clonotype has a count of ten or more. This sequence joins TRBV5-5 and TRBJ2-7, with D hard to call. The CDR3 totals 12 residues. Germline assignment: CDR1 SGHKS and CDR2 YYEKEE (reference sequence). Trimming pared 3 bases from V and 0 bases from J, leaving 4 bases between. CDR3 protein: CASSYNSYEQYF. The CDR3 DNA sequence: TGTGCCAGCAGCTATAACTCCTACGAGCAGTACTTC. Filled out from reference TRBV5-5 and TRBJ2-7, the complete variable domain reads DAGVTQSPTHLIKTRGQQVTLRCSPISGHKSVSWYQQVLGQGPQFIFQYYEKEERGRGNFPDRFSARQFPNYSSELNVNALLLGDSALYLCASSYNSYEQYFGPGTRLTVT.

This clonotype occurred many times. The chain carries TRBV7-9 and TRBJ1-1, with D perhaps matching TRBD1 (5 bases). This CDR3 comprises 12 residues. Germline V lookup: CDR1 SEHNR, CDR2 FQNEAQ (reference sequence). V was cut by 5 bases and J by 11 bases, with 15 bases left in between. CDR3 in amino acids: CASSMTAVGAFF. CDR3 in DNA: TGTGCCAGCAGCATGACAGCAGTCGGGGCTTTCTTT.

This clonotype was found many times. The chain couples TRBV4-3 to TRBJ2-3, with a weak D call TRBD2 (6 bases). The CDR3 sequence is 15 residues long. Trimming removed 5 bases at V and 0 bases at J, with 12 bases between. Germline V gene lookup returns CDR1 LGHNA and CDR2 YSLEER. The CDR3 reads CASSYSGTSTDTQYF. CDR3 DNA sequence: TGCGCCAGCAGCTACTCCGGGACTAGCACAGATACGCAGTATTTT.

This clonotype was counted ten times or more. The chain combines TRBV30 with TRBJ2-7; no clear D gene. V shed 0 bases and J shed 3 bases, with 6 bases lying between them. Germline CDR1 and CDR2: GTSNPN and SVGIG (reference sequence). The CDR3 spans 12 residues. This CDR3 reads CAWSVESYEQYF. CDR3 DNA: TGTGCCTGGAGTGTGGAAAGCTACGAGCAGTACTTC.

This chain uses TRBV7-2 with TRBJ1-3; 8 bases are a match to TRBD1. Germline V lookup: CDR1 SGHTA, CDR2 FQGNSA. V lost 1 base to trimming and J lost 2 bases; unmatched junction nucleotides: 1. The CDR3 is made up of 15 amino acids. The CDR3 DNA sequence: TGTGCCAGCAGCTTAGAGGACAGGGCTGGAAACACCATATATTTT. As protein: CASSLEDRAGNTIYF.

The chain recombines TRBV20-1 with TRBJ2-1; D may correspond to TRBD1 or TRBD2 (5 bases each). The V gene's germline CDR1 is DFQATT and CDR2 SNEGSKA (reference sequence). CDR3 length: 16 residues. V lost 5 bases and J lost 4, with 21 bases in between. The CDR3 coding sequence is TGCAGTGCTCTCGACTGGGGCGGGTTAAGTTACAATGAGCAGTTCTTC. As protein: CSALDWGGLSYNEQFF.

This clonotype was counted at least ten times. This chain connects TRBV29-1 to TRBJ2-5; D is possibly TRBD1 (5 bases). The V end was cut by 7 bases, the J end by 5 bases, with 14 bases between. The V gene's germline CDR1 is SQVTM and CDR2 ANQGSEA. The CDR3 totals 12 residues. Here the CDR3 DNA reads TGCAGCGCTGGGGCCCTTGGGGAGACCCAGTACTTC. Protein product: CSAGALGETQYF.

The chain uses TRBV20-1 and TRBJ2-7; 9 bases align to TRBD2. The CDR3 runs to 13 residues. Germline CDR1 is DFQATT and CDR2 is SNEGSKA (reference sequence). The V segment lost 8 bases and the J segment 2 bases; nucleotides outside the gene matches: 7. The CDR3, as DNA: TGCAGTCCACTAGCGGGTGGTCCCTACGAGCAGTACTTC. Its protein product is CSPLAGGPYEQYF.

The rearrangement uses TRBV7-2 and TRBJ2-7; TRBD1 might be the D (5 bases). The CDR3 sequence is 14 residues long. The V gene lost 2 bases and the J gene lost 3 bases, with 11 bases spanning the gap. In germline, CDR1 is SGHTA, CDR2 FQGNSA. CDR3 DNA: TGTGCCAGCAGCTTAAACGCAGGGAACTACGAGCAGTACTTC. Protein: CASSLNAGNYEQYF.

This clonotype came up a few times. The chain is built from TRBV5-1 and TRBJ1-1; 12 bases align to TRBD1. CDR1 is SGHRS and CDR2 is YFSETQ in the germline V gene. CDR3 size: 16 residues. V lost 4 bases and J lost 4; bases outside the gene matches: 8. The CDR3 reads CASSAGTGGMSTEAFF. CDR3 DNA sequence: TGCGCCAGCAGCGCCGGGACAGGGGGCATGAGCACTGAAGCTTTCTTT.

This clonotype was seen repeatedly, ten times or more. This chain links TRBV9 with TRBJ2-3; D ambiguous. CDR1 SGDLS and CDR2 YYNGEE come from the germline V gene. V was clipped by 4 bases and J by 3 bases, with 9 bases between them. The CDR3 has 13 amino acids. DNA of the CDR3: TGTGCCAGCAGCCTAGAGGCGACAGATACGCAGTATTTT. Encoded protein: CASSLEATDTQYF. The full variable domain, completed using reference TRBV9 and TRBJ2-3, is DSGVTQTPKHLITATGQRVTLRCSPRSGDLSVYWYQQSLDQGLQFLIQYYNGEERAKGNILERFSAQQFPDLHSELNLSSLELGDSALYFCASSLEATDTQYFGPGTRLTVL.